A selection of T cell receptor beta chains follows, all from one sample in a study of T cell responses to AZD1222 COVID-19 vaccine. Produced via immunoSEQ multiplex PCR; TCRdb's table is partial and in-frame only. The sample includes fewer than 150,000 clones, 70% to 90% seen only once; the top ten take 3.1%. The material was peripheral blood, obtained 28 days after the second AZD1222 dose. The receptors shown here come from an adult who received the AZD1222 COVID-19 vaccine. Each CDR3 is given with its conserved first and last residue. Fields, in order: J gene, D gene, V gene, clone size, CDR3 length, CDR3 protein, CDR3 DNA. D genes are given only for firm matches. Part of the rows lack a size; the others show once, few, many or a class for expanded clones.

>TRBJ2-7|NA|TRBV3-1/TRBV3-2|NA|16
CASSQDMGSPVHEQYF
TGTGCCAGCAGCCAAGATATGGGCTCCCCAGTCCACGAGCAGTACTTC
>TRBJ2-7|TRBD1|TRBV28|NA|15
CASSIPGQPFYEQYF
TGTGCCAGCAGCATACCGGGACAGCCTTTTTACGAGCAGTACTTC
>TRBJ2-1|TRBD2|TRBV7-7|NA|12
CASSSNGGEQFF
TGTGCTAGCAGCTCGAACGGGGGGGAGCAGTTCTTC
>TRBJ1-2|TRBD1|TRBV28|NA|14
CASRRSGQGYGYTF
TGTGCCAGCAGGCGTTCGGGACAGGGCTATGGCTACACCTTC
>TRBJ2-2|TRBD2|TRBV7-9|NA|15
CASSLAALAGGELFF
TGTGCCAGCAGCTTAGCGGCACTAGCGGGCGGGGAGCTGTTTTTT
>TRBJ2-6|NA|TRBV24-1|NA|15
CATSFGNSGANVLTF
TGTGCCACCAGTTTTGGGAATTCCGGGGCCAACGTCCTGACTTTC
>TRBJ2-1|NA|TRBV28|NA|16
CASSRRRARSYNEQFF
TGTGCCAGCAGTCGACGAAGAGCGCGGTCCTACAATGAGCAGTTCTTC
>TRBJ2-3|TRBD2|TRBV5-1|NA|21
CASSLDPRGGGAVTSTDTQYF
TGCGCCAGCAGCTTGGACCCACGGGGCGGGGGGGCCGTGACTAGCACAGATACGCAGTATTTT
>TRBJ2-1|NA|TRBV6-6|NA|14
CASSRLPRRPEQFF
TGTGCCAGCAGCCGACTCCCCCGGCGGCCGGAGCAGTTCTTC
>TRBJ1-3|NA|TRBV19|NA|13
CASRQGSGNTIYF
TGTGCCAGTAGACAGGGTTCTGGAAACACCATATATTTT
>TRBJ2-1|NA|TRBV6-5|NA|16
CASSYSFGYFNNEQFF
TGTGCCAGCAGTTACTCGTTTGGTTACTTCAACAATGAGCAGTTCTTC
>TRBJ1-2|NA|TRBV6-2/TRBV6-3|NA|13
CASSTPGSVGYTF
TGTGCCAGCAGTACCCCCGGGAGCGTTGGCTACACCTTC
>TRBJ1-5|NA|TRBV12-3/TRBV12-4|NA|12
CASSLNNQPQHF
TGTGCCAGCAGTTTGAACAATCAGCCCCAGCATTTT
>TRBJ2-1|NA|TRBV7-2|NA|14
CALTSGRTYNEQFF
TGTGCCCTTACTTCGGGACGGACCTACAATGAGCAGTTCTTC
>TRBJ2-3|NA|TRBV11-2|once|12
CASSRDRDTQYF
TGTGCCAGCAGCCGAGACCGTGATACGCAGTATTTT
>TRBJ1-2|NA|TRBV5-4|NA|12
CASRVEGHGYTF
TGTGCCAGCAGAGTCGAAGGGCATGGCTACACCTTC
>TRBJ1-2|NA|TRBV7-8|NA|15
CASSPRVGENYGYTF
TGTGCCAGCAGCCCCCGGGTGGGGGAGAACTATGGCTACACCTTC
>TRBJ1-2|TRBD1|TRBV28|NA|15
CASSYGTGVRYGYTF
TGTGCCAGCAGTTACGGGACAGGGGTCAGGTATGGCTACACCTTC
>TRBJ2-2|NA|TRBV7-2|NA|17
CASSPRTGPRGTGELFF
TGTGCCAGCAGCCCTAGAACGGGACCCCGTGGCACCGGGGAGCTGTTTTTT
>TRBJ2-7|TRBD2|TRBV5-4|NA|13
CASSFGRFNEQYF
TGTGCCAGCAGCTTCGGGAGGTTCAACGAGCAGTACTTC
>TRBJ1-5|NA|TRBV10-3|NA|13
CAIRPGEEKPQHF
TGTGCCATCCGCCCCGGGGAGGAGAAGCCCCAGCATTTT
>TRBJ2-3|TRBD1|TRBV2|once|14
CASSEGTGIYTQYF
TGTGCCAGCAGTGAAGGGACAGGGATTTATACGCAGTATTTT
>TRBJ1-5|NA|TRBV19|NA|17
CASSMIRGTGLNQPQHF
TGTGCCAGTAGTATGATCCGGGGCACAGGGCTTAATCAGCCCCAGCATTTT
>TRBJ2-2|NA|TRBV15|NA|16
CATSRDLGVVTGELFF
TGTGCCACCAGCAGAGATTTGGGGGTTGTTACCGGGGAGCTGTTTTTT
>TRBJ1-1|NA|TRBV5-5|NA|14
CASSLEQAYTEAFF
TGTGCCAGCAGCTTGGAACAGGCCTACACTGAAGCTTTCTTT
>TRBJ2-3|NA|TRBV25-1|NA|16
CASSVLGPGYTDTQYF
TGTGCCAGCAGTGTCCTGGGACCCGGTTACACAGATACGCAGTATTTT
>TRBJ2-7|NA|TRBV15|NA|13
CATSYGATYEQYF
TGTGCCACCAGTTACGGGGCCACCTACGAGCAGTACTTC
>TRBJ1-3|NA|TRBV9|NA|13
CASNSGPGNTIYF
TGTGCCAGCAACTCGGGCCCCGGAAACACCATATATTTT
>TRBJ1-3|TRBD1|TRBV5-5|once|14
CASSPIGQGDTIYF
TGTGCCAGCAGCCCAATAGGACAGGGGGACACCATATATTTT
>TRBJ1-1|TRBD1|TRBV25-1|NA|17
CASSSPRGQAGSTEAFF
TGTGCCAGCAGTTCTCCCAGGGGACAGGCAGGGAGCACTGAAGCTTTCTTT
>TRBJ2-2|NA|TRBV7-7|NA|14
CAIDGLLNTGELFF
TGTGCGATCGATGGACTCTTGAACACCGGGGAGCTGTTTTTT
>TRBJ1-6|NA|TRBV5-6|few|15
CASSLKGGVNSPLHF
TGTGCCAGCAGCTTGAAGGGCGGGGTGAATTCACCCCTCCACTTT
>TRBJ2-7|NA|TRBV18|NA|14
CASSPGRRAYEQYF
TGTGCCAGCTCACCAGGTCGGCGGGCCTACGAGCAGTACTTC
>TRBJ2-3|NA|TRBV5-4|NA|14
CASSLLGAPSAQYF
TGTGCCAGCAGCTTGCTGGGGGCCCCGAGCGCGCAGTATTTT
>TRBJ2-3|NA|TRBV5-1|NA|16
CASSLGASGSTDTQYF
TGCGCCAGCAGCTTGGGGGCCAGCGGGAGCACAGATACGCAGTATTTT
>TRBJ1-5|TRBD1|TRBV27|NA|14
CASSFTGGNQPQHF
TGTGCCAGCAGTTTTACAGGGGGTAATCAGCCCCAGCATTTT
>TRBJ2-7|TRBD2|TRBV13|NA|20
CASSLVVFRGLAGDCREQYF
TGTGCCAGCAGCTTAGTCGTATTTCGAGGACTAGCGGGAGATTGTAGAGAGCAGTACTTC
>TRBJ2-3|TRBD2|TRBV7-3|NA|17
CASSRRTSGARTDTQYF
TGTGCCAGCAGCCGACGGACTAGCGGGGCCCGCACAGATACGCAGTATTTT
>TRBJ1-6|NA|TRBV13|once|14
CASSSQTYNSPLHF
TGTGCCAGCAGCTCACAGACATATAATTCACCCCTCCACTTT
>TRBJ2-2|NA|TRBV19|once|13
CASSPERRGELFF
TGTGCCAGTAGCCCGGAGAGGCGCGGGGAGCTGTTTTTT
>TRBJ1-5|TRBD1|TRBV4-3|NA|16
CASSQGADRGNQPQHF
TGCGCCAGCAGCCAAGGGGCGGACAGGGGGAATCAGCCCCAGCATTTT
>TRBJ2-7|NA|TRBV5-1|NA|15
CASSFRGSGAGEQYF
TGCGCCAGCAGCTTCCGCGGATCGGGGGCGGGTGAGCAGTACTTC
>TRBJ2-5|NA|TRBV28|NA|15
CASSSNLPYQETQYF
TGTGCCAGCAGTTCAAACCTCCCGTACCAAGAGACCCAGTACTTC
>TRBJ2-6|NA|TRBV2|NA|16
CASSGTDYSGANVLTF
TGTGCCAGCAGTGGCACAGATTACTCTGGGGCCAACGTCCTGACTTTC
>TRBJ1-1|NA|TRBV3-1/TRBV3-2|NA|13
CASSQVEQTEAFF
TGTGCCAGCAGCCAAGTGGAACAAACTGAAGCTTTCTTT
>TRBJ2-3|NA|TRBV7-2|NA|14
CASSLPNRADTQYF
TGTGCCAGCAGCCTACCGAATAGGGCAGATACGCAGTATTTT
>TRBJ1-1|NA|TRBV9|NA|16
CASSPRAQGENTEAFF
TGTGCCAGCAGCCCAAGAGCCCAGGGCGAGAACACTGAAGCTTTCTTT
>TRBJ2-3|NA|TRBV30|once|12
CAWSTASDTQYF
TGTGCCTGGAGTACAGCATCAGATACGCAGTATTTT
>TRBJ1-2|NA|TRBV20-1|NA|11
CSARRQAGHTF
TGCAGTGCCAGACGACAGGCTGGGCACACCTTC
>TRBJ2-7|TRBD1|TRBV7-8|NA|17
CASSLYPHRGQAYEQYF
TGTGCCAGCAGCTTATATCCCCATAGGGGACAGGCCTACGAGCAGTACTTC
>TRBJ2-1|NA|TRBV7-3|NA|13
CASSSPGSDEQFF
TGTGCCAGCAGCTCCCCGGGGTCAGATGAGCAGTTCTTC